This TCR beta chain stems from a study of cytomegalovirus exposure and HLA in healthy donors (TCRdb year 2017). Study-level background: An earlier analysis of 587 of the donors reported over 250 Gb of sequence data and 117 million unique TCR beta sequences obtained from around 190 million T cells. On average, roughly 250,000 unique TCR beta nucleotide sequences were sequenced per donor among a few hundred genotyped donors of the cohort, with around 19% of those sequences being non-productive. To predict cytomegalovirus infection status, the study brought together high-throughput TCR immunosequencing, statistical association of individual TCRs with disease status, and machine learning. Donor age, sex, ethnicity and CMV serostatus were compiled alongside the repertoire data. All discovery cohort repertoires had been generated using a single sequencing platform. Along with the roughly 700-subject first cohort, a separate validation cohort of over 90 different subjects was used. Rather than drawing on any new phenotypic data, the later analysis identified candidate immune exposures from TCR beta sequences and the way those sequences occurred across donors. To decide whether each TCR beta V gene segment behaved as functional or pseudogenic, an earlier analysis of approximately 600 of the donors relied on high-throughput TCR beta sequencing. Both class I and class II loci were covered by HLA typing, at four-digit resolution. The study aimed to test whether signatures of past pathogen exposure could be identified by cataloging public T cell receptors. Among the roughly 390 genotyped donors, about 85% belonged to the genetic ancestry cluster associated with self-reported Caucasian donors. The study profiled the T cell repertoires of more than 500 subjects by immunosequencing and related them to cytomegalovirus serostatus. The number of donors typed differed by locus, with 629-630 for A, B, C, DRB1 and DQB1, around 500 for DQA1, approximately 570 for DPA1, and about 450 for DPB1. A later analysis re-analyzed previously published TCR beta repertoires from 660 or so donors and added high-resolution HLA genotyping to study TCR occurrence patterns. Five DR-DQ haplotypes were handled as single units for association and clustering, since linkage in the cohort was strong. Roughly 300 gigabases of sequencing data and around 88 million unique TCR sequences made up an early release that covered 500 to 650 HLA-typed donors. A later genetic analysis took genome-wide SNP genotypes for about 65% of the roughly 670 donors and used that subset as a discovery cohort. Results and caveats for the whole study, not just this receptor: Linkage disequilibrium might explain the correlated functional status among segregating V segments, but an unknown experimental factor could not be excluded. Across donors, most TCR sequences were observed very rarely, whereas some public TCRs were present in many individuals. Assigning TCR associations to individual alleles was difficult when HLA alleles, especially DR and DQ, strongly co-occurred. Broadly in line with IMGT annotations, most TCR beta V segments showed up in productive rearrangements about 90% or about 30% of the time in an earlier analysis of under 700 of the donors. A later genetic analysis associated a missense DCLRE1C variant with V-gene and J-gene trimming of TCR beta chains, and an independent cohort replicated the association. In vitro tests confirmed that a few of the cytomegalovirus-associated TCR beta chains recognize cytomegalovirus antigens. Because HLA typing was missing for some donors at each locus, association tests included only the typed subset. A later genetic analysis reported fewer N-insertions in productive TCRs among donors in an Asian-associated ancestry cluster than the roughly 700-donor mean. At a false discovery rate of 0.05, a later analysis linked 16,000 or so TCR beta sequences to specific HLA alleles. Only TCR beta chains were sequenced in this cohort, and the absence of alpha or paired-chain data limited detectable features. In the study, roughly 160 TCR beta chains were listed as associated with cytomegalovirus. In a later analysis, HLA-associated TCR beta chains showed more clonal expansion and lower generation probabilities than non-associated chains that were equally common. Roughly 15 rarely observed V segments, including chromosome 9 orphons, were excluded from the earlier analysis of about 500 of the donors because counts were too low. Roughly uniform sequencing depth across donors was assumed in presence/absence analyses, although this assumption may not hold. A later analysis found that most CMV-associated TCR beta chains appeared HLA-restricted, with HLA associations seemingly driven largely by CMV exposure. In both the original and validation cohorts, the classifier was reported to diagnose cytomegalovirus status with high specificity and sensitivity. Some IMGT-functional V segments, including TRBV6-2 and TRBV6-3, could not be told apart with the 87-base-pair reads, so those segments were excluded. CMV serostatus was the only immune exposure information available for the cohort. It was suggested by the authors that the approach could potentially be generalized to other disease states and immunological phenotypes. The sequencing pipeline was judged likely to have produced a cluster of highly shared sequence variants as a technical artifact. A further reported finding was that TCR beta sequences accurately predicted the HLA-A and HLA-B alleles for most subjects in the first cohort. A later analysis found that TCR association rates varied across HLA loci, with DRB1 alleles showing the most associated TCRs and HLA-C alleles the fewest. In a later analysis, several top co-occurrence clusters were reported to appear linked to parvovirus B19, influenza, CMV and Epstein-Barr virus.

As concerns this clone: The antigen it binds to is not known. No much larger clone exists at a distance of one base, and base qualities are not known.

From V the trimming removes 5 bases and from J it removes 3 bases, while the gene matches leave 10 bases of the junction unaccounted for. The CDR3, from cysteine to phenylalanine, totals 16 residues. CDR3 DNA only is kept here, 48 bases in frame from base 1. The germline V gene sets CDR1 to MDHEN and CDR2 to SYDVKM. In total, 666 healthy bone marrow donors made up the cohort. All cohort members were sampled while nominally healthy, although unrecorded immune exposures were likely present. The donor was CMV seropositive and was included in the group of 250 to 300 seropositive cohort members. Each donor provided a peripheral blood sample, and peripheral blood mononuclear cells were used for TCR beta sequencing. Genomic DNA extraction from the blood cell samples was performed with the Qiagen DNeasy Blood Extraction Kit. Libraries were constructed by the immunoSEQ multiplex PCR assay. For the multiplex PCR, a mixture combining 60 forward primers for TCR Vbeta segments and 13 reverse primers for TCR Jbeta segments was used. The CDR3 region of rearranged TCR beta genes was amplified from genomic DNA by a multiplex PCR assay. On the Illumina HiSeq System, the amplified TCR beta libraries were sequenced as 87-base-pair reads. Processing in the source paper ran as follows. Across the 500 to 700 repertoires, a later analysis counted about 81 million unique TCR beta chains, 9.5 million to 12 million of which were shared by at least two donors. To remove PCR and sequencing errors, raw reads were error-corrected and collapsed into unique sequences using a nearest-neighbor algorithm that merged closely related sequences. Alignment of CDR3 sequences to IMGT reference sequences was used to assign V, D and J gene segments. Each retained sequence needed at least a six-nucleotide match to both a V gene segment and a J gene segment. Rearrangements were called productive when the CDR3 lacked stop codons and stayed in frame with V and J; all others were non-productive. Following IMGT convention, CDR3 was defined as the stretch from the second conserved V-encoded cysteine to the conserved J-encoded phenylalanine. The earlier analysis of about 610 of the donors excluded sequences that lacked an unambiguous match to a single V gene segment. An earlier analysis of about 600 of the donors called V segments functional above 56.7% productive rearrangements and segregating when the between-donor standard deviation exceeded 5%. A statistical classification framework was built to diagnose cytomegalovirus status from the catalog of TCR beta chain sequences. V and J gene assignment, in a later analysis, came from comparing TCR nucleotide sequences with IMGT/GENE-DB human TR gene sequences. The TCRdist pipeline was used in a later analysis to assign CDR3 sequences and most-parsimonious VDJ recombination scenarios. In a later analysis, each TCR beta chain was defined by its CDR3 amino acid sequence together with its V-gene family, and reads lacking a unique V-gene family were excluded. To address suspected cross-contamination and a sequencing artifact, a later analysis removed around 600 highly shared, low-generation-probability nucleotide sequences. A later analysis calculated a clonal expansion index for each public chain from normalized within-repertoire ranks of inferred template counts. Generation probabilities in a later analysis came from a VDJ recombination model fitted to out-of-frame rearrangements, and those results were checked against IGoR. A later analysis scored TCR-TCR, TCR-HLA and TCR-CMV co-occurrence with hypergeometric tests, applying a repertoire-size bias correction to TCR pairs. In a later analysis, false discovery rates were estimated by permuting HLA or CMV assignments 20 times. In a later analysis, co-occurring TCRs were grouped using DBSCAN, and TCRdist sequence similarity was added for clustering within HLA-allele-positive subsets. Co-occurrence clustering excluded repertoires with fewer than 30,000 or more than 120,000 public chains, plus five with anomalous nucleotide sharing. In its TCRdb copy, this immuneACCESS table keeps in-frame sequences only and misses some clones. Where compared with another copy, unresolved V genes explain less than half of these, and the others have no known cause. That table furnishes V, J and clone size, whereas the DNA furnished D and trimming. The sample table contains around 140,000 clones; only one count was recorded for more than 75% of them. Roughly 8.2% of the sample goes to the ten largest clones.

The chain couples TRBV28 to TRBJ2-1, with 7 bases aligning to TRBD2. Source material: PBMCs. This receptor was identified in a woman in her 50s in good health and CMV-seropositive. The nucleotide sequence reads as follows: TGTGCCAGCAGTCTCTTGGGAGGGAGAGGCTACAATGAGCAGTTCTTC. Its protein reads: CASSLLGGRGYNEQFF.